The 29 T cell receptor beta chains presented below share a single source sample, sequenced in a study of cytomegalovirus exposure and HLA in healthy donors. PCR was performed using 60 Vbeta and 13 Jbeta primers. TCRdb's table, derived via immunoSEQ multiplex PCR, lists solely in-frame clones and lacks some. The sample has roughly 180,000 clones, roughly 80% seen once; the top ten hold around 0.98%. Sequencing was carried out using PBMCs. The receptor set was obtained from a man aged 25 to 45 in good health and CMV-seronegative.

This clone came up once. The chain links TRBV19 to TRBJ1-5; D not certain. This CDR3 spans 12 amino acids. The V end lost 4 bases, the J end lost 9 bases, and 10 bases lay between the germline ends. The germline V gene has CDR1 LNHDA and CDR2 SQIVND (reference sequence). This CDR3 reads CASSTRWRPQHF. CDR3 DNA sequence: TGTGCCAGTAGTACCCGATGGAGGCCCCAGCATTTT.

The V gene is TRBV19, the J gene TRBJ2-5; TRBD1 matches at 11 bases. V dropped 4 bases and J dropped 4; count of bases not matched to a gene: 2. Germline CDR1 is LNHDA and CDR2 is SQIVND (reference sequence). The CDR3 is 14 residues long. CDR3 in DNA: TGTGCCAGTAGTACGGGACAGGGGGGAGAGACCCAGTACTTC. It translates to CASSTGQGGETQYF.

The V call is TRBV7-9, the J call TRBJ2-2; 7 bases match TRBD1. CDR3 length: 14 residues. The germline V gene has CDR1 SEHNR and CDR2 FQNEAQ (reference sequence). Unmatched junction bases numbered 8, after V lost 5 bases and J lost 8 bases. The CDR3 sequence: CASSATGTEGELFF. The DNA for the CDR3 is TGTGCCAGCAGCGCAACCGGGACAGAAGGGGAGCTGTTTTTT.

This clone has just one count. The V and J genes are TRBV6-5 and TRBJ2-7; TRBD1 matches at 9 bases. In germline, CDR1 is MNHEY, CDR2 SVGAGI. The CDR3 covers 12 residues. The CDR3 loop is CATGTGWNEQYF. CDR3 DNA: TGTGCTACGGGGACAGGGTGGAACGAGCAGTACTTC.

This clone was recorded only once. At one of its ends the junction is not consistent with the germline gene, which may arise from a read error. This sequence joins TRBV2 and TRBJ2-7, with 9 nucleotides matching TRBD2. The germline V gene has CDR1 SNHLY and CDR2 FYNNEI. There are 12 residues in the CDR3. The CDR3 reads CASSPGAGLALF. The CDR3 DNA reads TGTGCCAGCAGCCCAGGGGCGGGACTAGCCCTTTTC.

The CDR3 bases are TGTGCCACCAGAGGACAGGGAACGAAAGGCTACACCTTC. This translates into CATRGQGTKGYTF. The genes are TRBV6-5 and TRBJ1-2; TRBD1 agrees at 8 bases. V dropped 10 bases and J dropped 8; count of bases not matched to a gene: 12. Germline V CDR1 and CDR2: MNHEY, SVGAGI. This CDR3 region has 13 residues.

The gene calls are TRBV6-9 and TRBJ2-7; TRBD1 aligns across 12 bases. The length of the CDR3 is 16 residues. The trim removed 11 bases at V and 3 bases at J, leaving 14 bases unmatched. CDR1 MNHGY and CDR2 SVAAGI come from the germline V gene. CDR3 protein: CAGGRDRGPFDYEQYF. The CDR3 nucleotides are TGTGCCGGAGGGAGGGACAGGGGGCCCTTCGACTACGAGCAGTACTTC.

The chain combines TRBV5-6 with TRBJ1-3; 8 bases fit TRBD1. Germline V lookup: CDR1 SGHDT, CDR2 YYEEEE. V lost 3 bases to trimming and J lost 0 bases; unmatched junction nucleotides: 14. The CDR3 is made up of 19 amino acids. CDR3 in DNA: TGTGCCAGCAGCTACCTGACCGGACAGGGACTCTCCTCTGGAAACACCATATATTTT. Protein sequence: CASSYLTGQGLSSGNTIYF.

V is TRBV6-5 and J is TRBJ2-7; D is uncertain. Looked up from germline, CDR1 is MNHEY and CDR2 is SVGAGI. The CDR3 extends over 12 amino acids. V lost 7 bases and J 0 bases, leaving 7 bases between the germline ends. This chain's CDR3 is CASTGSSYEQYF. The CDR3 nucleotides read TGTGCCAGCACAGGTAGCTCCTACGAGCAGTACTTC.

V is TRBV9 and J is TRBJ2-4; weak D call: TRBD2 (5 bases). Germline V CDR1 and CDR2: SGDLS, YYNGEE. The CDR3 runs 18 residues. V lost 3 bases and J 1 base, leaving 20 bases between the germline ends. CDR3 nucleotides: TGTGCCAGCAGCGAAAGAGACTCAACCCGGAGGGCCAAAAACATTCAGTACTTC. Encoded protein: CASSERDSTRRAKNIQYF.

The rearrangement joins TRBV19 to TRBJ2-5, with D maybe TRBD1 (6 bases). This CDR3 contains 15 residues. Per the germline V gene, CDR1 is LNHDA and CDR2 is SQIVND (reference sequence). V shed 1 base and J shed 1 base, with 10 bases lying between them. CDR3 coding DNA: TGTGCCAGTAGTATAGGAGGGGGTGGCCAAGAGACCCAGTACTTC. Translation gives CASSIGGGGQETQYF.

This chain uses TRBV5-6 with TRBJ2-5; a weak D match, TRBD1 (6 bases). The DNA end is a closer match to TRBJ2-7, so the J assignment may be wrong. Germline V CDR1 and CDR2: SGHDT, YYEEEE. CDR3 size: 13 residues. The CDR3 DNA sequence: TGTGCCAGCAGCTTCAGGGGTCCCTTCGAGCAGTACTTC. Translating gives CASSFRGPFEQYF.

In the case of this clone: Within the sample, other DNA sequences also encode this same CDR3. CDR3 loop: CASSLGGGGTDTQYF. CDR3 bases: TGCGCCAGCAGCCTCGGGGGGGGTGGCACAGATACGCAGTATTTT. The chain uses TRBV5-1 and TRBJ2-3; 8 bases match TRBD2. The junction had 5 bases not matched to a gene; V was cut back by 4 bases and J by 1 base. CDR1 SGHRS and CDR2 YFSETQ come from the germline V gene. The CDR3 loop spans 15 amino acids.

In DNA form, the CDR3 reads TGTGCCAGTAGTGACAGGATCTCAGAGACCCAGTACTTC. Protein sequence: CASSDRISETQYF. The rearrangement joins TRBV19 to TRBJ2-5; D is perhaps TRBD1 (6 bases). Germline lookup yields CDR1 LNHDA and CDR2 SQIVND (reference sequence). CDR3 length: 13 residues. V lost 5 bases and J 4 bases, leaving 11 bases between the germline ends.

This sequence joins TRBV9 and TRBJ1-5; unclear D gene. With 0 bases removed from V and 9 bases from J, the gap between germline ends came to 10 bases. The germline CDR1 and CDR2 sequences are SGDLS and YYNGEE. The CDR3 has 13 residues. The CDR3 nucleotides read TGTGCCAGCAGCGTAGGTGCCGCGGCGCCCCAGCATTTT. This codes for CASSVGAAAPQHF.

The chain employs TRBV5-1 and TRBJ2-1; the match to TRBD2 covers 9 bases. The CDR3 extends over 15 amino acids. Germline CDR1 and CDR2: SGHRS and YFSETQ. V was clipped by 3 bases and J by 7 bases; unmatched bases: 8. CDR3: CASSSLAGELNEQFF. The CDR3 nucleotides are TGCGCCAGCAGCTCCTTAGCGGGAGAGCTGAATGAGCAGTTCTTC.

This sequence joins TRBV7-9 and TRBJ2-3; 8 positions match TRBD1. Germline values: CDR1 SEHNR, CDR2 FQNEAQ (reference sequence). This CDR3 contains 18 residues. The junction had 12 bases not matched to a gene; V was cut back by 2 bases and J by 2 bases. The CDR3 DNA is TGTGCCAGCAGCTTACCGTCGACAGGGGAGTTGGACACAGATACGCAGTATTTT. Protein: CASSLPSTGELDTDTQYF.

This clone has just a few counts. The chain couples TRBV4-3 to TRBJ2-2, with 8 bases fitting TRBD2. Germline V CDR1 and CDR2: LGHNA, YSLEER. V lost 1 base, J lost 1 base, and 8 bases stayed unmatched. This CDR3 contains 18 residues. The CDR3 protein is CASSQGTSGRLNTGELFF. The CDR3 nucleotides are TGCGCCAGCAGCCAAGGAACGAGCGGGAGATTGAACACCGGGGAGCTGTTTTTT.

The rearrangement joins TRBV27 to TRBJ1-2, with D tentatively TRBD1 (5 bases). The length of the CDR3 is 15 residues. Germline loops: CDR1 MNHEY, CDR2 SMNVEV (reference sequence). V lost 3 bases, J lost 4 bases, and 15 bases lay in between. The CDR3, as DNA: TGTGCCAGCAGTTTGACAGCCATATTGGGCTATGGCTACACCTTC. This encodes CASSLTAILGYGYTF.

About this clone: It is unclear where the CDR3 begins or ends on the DNA, so no DNA is shown, and the CDR3 is as TCRdb lists it. The CDR3 sequence is CASSEVGQGAALSF. The chain combines TRBV2 with TRBJ1-2; no check of the table's D call, TRBD1, against the DNA was made. A total of 14 residues make up the CDR3, ends included. CDR1 is SNHLY and CDR2 is FYNNEI in the germline V gene.

The chain recombines TRBV10-1 with TRBJ2-4; D is unclear. CDR3 length: 15 amino acids. Germline V gene lookup returns CDR1 WNHNN and CDR2 SYGVQD (reference sequence). The germline V and J ends were trimmed by 0 bases and 3 bases, with 9 bases remaining between them. CDR3 region: CASSESTSVKNIQYF. DNA of the CDR3: TGCGCCAGCAGTGAGTCCACATCTGTCAAAAACATTCAGTACTTC.

V is TRBV5-6 and J is TRBJ2-7; TRBD2 might be the D (6 bases). CDR1 SGHDT and CDR2 YYEEEE come from the germline V gene. The CDR3 runs to 17 residues. The V and J ends lost 3 bases and 2 bases respectively, with 21 bases between them. The CDR3 nucleotides are TGTGCCAGCAGCTCACCGGGACTGAACGAGCCAGCCTACGAGCAGTACTTC. Residues: CASSSPGLNEPAYEQYF.

Note on this clone: One end of the junction fails to match germline, which may point to a read error. The chain carries TRBV5-1 and TRBJ2-3; 8 bases match TRBD1. From germline, CDR1 is SGHRS and CDR2 YFSETQ. This CDR3 region has 14 residues. The CDR3 loop is CAGSTGQGTDTQYF. The DNA of the CDR3 is TGCGCCGGCAGCACGGGACAGGGCACAGATACGCAGTATTTT.

This rearrangement joins TRBV5-1 to TRBJ1-4; TRBD1 is a possible D gene (6 bases). Germline-derived CDR1 and CDR2 are SGHRS and YFSETQ. The CDR3 extends over 14 amino acids. The germline V and J ends were trimmed by 1 base and 5 bases, with 9 bases remaining between them. CDR3 nucleotide sequence: TGCGCCAGCAGCTTGTGGCAGGGGAATGAAAAACTGTTTTTT. The encoded protein is CASSLWQGNEKLFF.

This sequence joins TRBV18 and TRBJ2-1, with 13 bases aligning to TRBD2. CDR3 length equals 15 residues. The germline V gene has CDR1 KGHSH and CDR2 LQKENI. V was clipped by 6 bases and J by 8 bases; unmatched bases: 7. In DNA form, the CDR3 reads TGTGCCAGCTCTAAGACTAGCGGGGGGCAAGATGAGCAGTTCTTC. Amino acids: CASSKTSGGQDEQFF.

This chain connects TRBV10-3 to TRBJ2-7, with 7 nucleotides matching TRBD2. From germline, CDR1 is ENHRY and CDR2 SYGVKD. The CDR3 is 13 amino acids. V trimming: 6 bases; J trimming: 3 bases; junction bases outside the gene matches: 5. This CDR3 is CAIRPGGNYEQYF. The CDR3, as DNA: TGTGCCATCAGGCCGGGAGGCAACTACGAGCAGTACTTC.

The CDR3: CASSRLFGGGYNEQFF. DNA for the CDR3: TGTGCCAGCAGCCGCCTTTTTGGCGGGGGCTACAATGAGCAGTTCTTC. This chain connects TRBV5-4 to TRBJ2-1; 7 nucleotides agree with TRBD2. Per germline, CDR1 SGHNT and CDR2 YYREEE (reference sequence). The CDR3 consists of 16 residues. The trim removed 4 bases at V and 3 bases at J, leaving 10 bases unmatched.

The chain employs TRBV11-3 and TRBJ2-2; 14 bases are a match to TRBD2. Trimming removed 5 bases from V and 3 bases from J; junction bases left unmatched: 5. Per germline, CDR1 SGHNT and CDR2 YENEEA. This CDR3 comprises 17 residues. CDR3 coding DNA: TGTGCCAGCAGCCCGGGACTAGCGGGAGTGTACACCGGGGAGCTGTTTTTT. It is translated as CASSPGLAGVYTGELFF.

CDR3 in DNA: TGTGCCAGCAGTGGACAGGGGATCAACGAGCAGTACTTC. Encoded protein: CASSGQGINEQYF. The chain employs TRBV2 and TRBJ2-7; the match to TRBD1 covers 8 bases. Germline V CDR1 and CDR2: SNHLY, FYNNEI. CDR3 size: 13 residues. V shed 4 bases, J shed 5 bases, and the junction held 4 bases outside the gene matches.